This is a list of T cell receptor beta chains from one sample in a study of blood T cell repertoires in COVID-19. Assay: immunoSEQ multiplex PCR; the TCRdb copy retains only in-frame clones and omits some. In the table there are about 200,000 clones, 65% to 80% of which are singletons. Source material: PBMCs or T cells enriched from blood (not recorded which). All receptors derive from a woman in her 50s with acute COVID-19. Both conserved end residues are part of each CDR3. D genes are given only for firm matches. Rows give clone size only sometimes, using once, few, many, or a class for an expanded clone.

CDR3 DNA: TGTGCCAGCAGTTTAAACAGGGGAGTGCGAGAGACCCAGTACTTC
CDR3 protein: CASSLNRGVRETQYF
J gene: TRBJ2-5
V gene: TRBV27
clone size: .
D gene: TRBD1

CDR3 DNA: TGTGCCAGTAGTATACAGACGGAGAATAATGAAAAACTGTTTTTT
CDR3 protein: CASSIQTENNEKLFF
J gene: TRBJ1-4
V gene: TRBV19
clone size: .
D gene: .

CDR3 DNA: TGCGCCAGCTCCACAGGGGGCGACGGCTACACCTTC
CDR3 protein: CASSTGGDGYTF
J gene: TRBJ1-2
V gene: TRBV10-2
clone size: .
D gene: TRBD1

CDR3 DNA: TGTGCCAGCAGCTTAGGACAGGGGTACTATGGCTACACCTTC
CDR3 protein: CASSLGQGYYGYTF
J gene: TRBJ1-2
V gene: TRBV11-2
clone size: .
D gene: TRBD1

CDR3 DNA: TGTGCCAGCAGTTACTCCCAGGGGGCGGATGGCTACACCTTC
CDR3 protein: CASSYSQGADGYTF
J gene: TRBJ1-2
V gene: TRBV6-5
clone size: .
D gene: TRBD1

CDR3 DNA: TGTGCCAGCAGCTTGGGGACAGGGGGCCGAGAGACCCAGTACTTC
CDR3 protein: CASSLGTGGRETQYF
J gene: TRBJ2-5
V gene: TRBV5-5
clone size: .
D gene: TRBD1

CDR3 DNA: TGTGCCAGCTCACTCCGAGGACAGGGGAGACAGCCCCAGCATTTT
CDR3 protein: CASSLRGQGRQPQHF
J gene: TRBJ1-5
V gene: TRBV18
clone size: .
D gene: TRBD1

CDR3 DNA: TGTGCCACCAGCAGAGATCGGGTAGACAACACCGGGGAGCTGTTTTTT
CDR3 protein: CATSRDRVDNTGELFF
J gene: TRBJ2-2
V gene: TRBV15
clone size: once
D gene: .

CDR3 DNA: TGTGCCAGCAGTAACCGACAGGGGTATGAAAAACTGTTTTTT
CDR3 protein: CASSNRQGYEKLFF
J gene: TRBJ1-4
V gene: TRBV6-2/TRBV6-3
clone size: .
D gene: TRBD1

CDR3 DNA: TGCAGCGCAGCAAATTCGAACATTCAGTACTTC
CDR3 protein: CSAANSNIQYF
J gene: TRBJ2-4
V gene: TRBV29-1
clone size: .
D gene: .

CDR3 DNA: TGTGCCAGCAGTTATGGGACAGGGGTTTTTGGCACTGAAGCTTTCTTT
CDR3 protein: CASSYGTGVFGTEAFF
J gene: TRBJ1-1
V gene: TRBV6-5
clone size: .
D gene: TRBD1

CDR3 DNA: TGTGCCAGCAGCAAGGGACTAGCGGGGGGCGACGATCAAGAGACCCAGTACTTC
CDR3 protein: CASSKGLAGGDDQETQYF
J gene: TRBJ2-5
V gene: TRBV11-3
clone size: .
D gene: TRBD2

CDR3 DNA: TGTGCCAGCAGCTTAGGGGTATCAGGGGTTTCAGGAAACACCATATATTTT
CDR3 protein: CASSLGVSGVSGNTIYF
J gene: TRBJ1-3
V gene: TRBV7-6
clone size: .
D gene: .

CDR3 DNA: TGTGCCAGCAGTGAGAGGCTAGCGGGGGGAGATACGCAGTATTTT
CDR3 protein: CASSERLAGGDTQYF
J gene: TRBJ2-3
V gene: TRBV6-1
clone size: .
D gene: TRBD2

CDR3 DNA: TGCGCCAGCAGGGGCGTGGATTTGAACACTGAAGCTTTCTTT
CDR3 protein: CASRGVDLNTEAFF
J gene: TRBJ1-1
V gene: TRBV10-2
clone size: .
D gene: .

CDR3 DNA: TGCAGCGTTGCGGCTAGCAGGAACACCGGGGAGCTGTTTTTT
CDR3 protein: CSVAASRNTGELFF
J gene: TRBJ2-2
V gene: TRBV29-1
clone size: .
D gene: .

CDR3 DNA: TGTGCCAGCAGCTTTCTAACAGGGGCGGCTAATGAAAAACTGTTTTTT
CDR3 protein: CASSFLTGAANEKLFF
J gene: TRBJ1-4
V gene: TRBV7-2
clone size: .
D gene: TRBD1

CDR3 DNA: TGTGCCAGCAGACAGGGGGCGGTGGACACAGATACGCAGTATTTT
CDR3 protein: CASRQGAVDTDTQYF
J gene: TRBJ2-3
V gene: TRBV6-5
clone size: .
D gene: TRBD1

CDR3 DNA: TGTGCCAGCAGCGGCACGACAGGCAGAAACACCATATATTTT
CDR3 protein: CASSGTTGRNTIYF
J gene: TRBJ1-3
V gene: TRBV7-2
clone size: few
D gene: .

CDR3 DNA: TGCGCCAGCAGCCGCGACACTGAAGCTTTCTTT
CDR3 protein: CASSRDTEAFF
J gene: TRBJ1-1
V gene: TRBV4-1
clone size: .
D gene: .

CDR3 DNA: TGTGCCAGCGGCAGGATGGGCAGGGCGGACTCTGGGGCCAACGTCCTGACTTTC
CDR3 protein: CASGRMGRADSGANVLTF
J gene: TRBJ2-6
V gene: TRBV27
clone size: .
D gene: .

CDR3 DNA: TGTGCCAGCAGCATCCGGGGCTACAATGAGCAGTTCTTC
CDR3 protein: CASSIRGYNEQFF
J gene: TRBJ2-1
V gene: TRBV9
clone size: few
D gene: .

CDR3 DNA: TGTGCCAGTAGTATCCCACAGGGACGCTATGGCTACACCTTC
CDR3 protein: CASSIPQGRYGYTF
J gene: TRBJ1-2
V gene: TRBV19
clone size: .
D gene: .

CDR3 DNA: TGTGCCAGCAGTTACACCGGTCCGAGAGTGGAAAAACTGTTTTTT
CDR3 protein: CASSYTGPRVEKLFF
J gene: TRBJ1-4
V gene: TRBV6-2/TRBV6-3
clone size: .
D gene: .

CDR3 DNA: TGTGCCAGCAGCCAATCTTCCCAGGGGGCATATGGCTACACCTTC
CDR3 protein: CASSQSSQGAYGYTF
J gene: TRBJ1-2
V gene: TRBV3-1/TRBV3-2
clone size: .
D gene: TRBD1

CDR3 DNA: TGTGCCAGCAGGGATCCGGGACAAGGGGTGTATGGCTACACCTTC
CDR3 protein: CASRDPGQGVYGYTF
J gene: TRBJ1-2
V gene: TRBV6-5
clone size: few
D gene: .

CDR3 DNA: TGTGCCAGCAGTGACCCAAGCCGGGACAGGGGAGGGAACACTGAAGCTTTCTTT
CDR3 protein: CASSDPSRDRGGNTEAFF
J gene: TRBJ1-1
V gene: TRBV6-4
clone size: .
D gene: TRBD1

CDR3 DNA: TGTGCCAGTAGTACAGCGGGGGGCGGGAACAATGAGCAGTTCTTC
CDR3 protein: CASSTAGGGNNEQFF
J gene: TRBJ2-1
V gene: TRBV19
clone size: few
D gene: TRBD2

CDR3 DNA: TGTGCCAGTAGTCTACAGGGGAAAAACATTCAGTACTTC
CDR3 protein: CASSLQGKNIQYF
J gene: TRBJ2-4
V gene: TRBV19
clone size: few
D gene: TRBD1

CDR3 DNA: TGTGCCAGCAGGAGCGGGGTCGGGTCAACTAATGAAAAACTGTTTTTT
CDR3 protein: CASRSGVGSTNEKLFF
J gene: TRBJ1-4
V gene: TRBV28
clone size: .
D gene: .

CDR3 DNA: TGTGCCAGCAGCGAGAGAGGAGACCAAGAGACCCAGTACTTC
CDR3 protein: CASSERGDQETQYF
J gene: TRBJ2-5
V gene: TRBV9
clone size: .
D gene: .

CDR3 DNA: TGTGCCAGCACCACCACAGGGTTACGGGAAGCTTTCTTT
CDR3 protein: CASTTTGLREAFF
J gene: TRBJ1-1
V gene: TRBV2
clone size: .
D gene: .

CDR3 DNA: TGCGCCAGCAGCCGAACAGGGATCACTCAGCCCCAGCATTTT
CDR3 protein: CASSRTGITQPQHF
J gene: TRBJ1-5
V gene: TRBV4-1
clone size: many
D gene: .

CDR3 DNA: TGCGCCAGCAGCTTGGAAGGGGCAAGCAATCAGCCCCAGCATTTT
CDR3 protein: CASSLEGASNQPQHF
J gene: TRBJ1-5
V gene: TRBV5-1
clone size: .
D gene: .

CDR3 DNA: TGCGCCAGCAGTGCCAGCAGGGGGAACACTGAAGCTTTCTTT
CDR3 protein: CASSASRGNTEAFF
J gene: TRBJ1-1
V gene: TRBV10-1
clone size: once
D gene: .

CDR3 DNA: TGTGCCAGCCTTTTGACACGCTTTAGCACAGATACGCAGTATTTT
CDR3 protein: CASLLTRFSTDTQYF
J gene: TRBJ2-3
V gene: TRBV7-8
clone size: .
D gene: .

CDR3 DNA: TGCGCCAGCAGCATAACAGGGGGCACGGGAGGAGAGACCCAGTACTTC
CDR3 protein: CASSITGGTGGETQYF
J gene: TRBJ2-5
V gene: TRBV5-1
clone size: .
D gene: TRBD1

CDR3 DNA: TGTGCCTACCGAACCCAAATACAATCACCCCTCCACTTT
CDR3 protein: CAYRTQIQSPLHF
J gene: TRBJ1-6
V gene: TRBV30
clone size: .
D gene: .

CDR3 DNA: TGCGCCAGCAGCCAAGATGGCCGAAATTCCTACAATGAGCAGTTCTTC
CDR3 protein: CASSQDGRNSYNEQFF
J gene: TRBJ2-1
V gene: TRBV4-1
clone size: .
D gene: .

CDR3 DNA: TGTGCCAGCACGAGCACAGATACGCAGTATTTT
CDR3 protein: CASTSTDTQYF
J gene: TRBJ2-3
V gene: TRBV12-3/TRBV12-4
clone size: .
D gene: .

CDR3 DNA: TGTGCTAGTGGTAGACAGGGTTGGGCCAACCGGGACGCGAACACTGAAGCTTTCTTT
CDR3 protein: CASGRQGWANRDANTEAFF
J gene: TRBJ1-1
V gene: TRBV12-5
clone size: .
D gene: TRBD1

CDR3 DNA: TGCAGCGTTGAAGCGGGACAGTGGGTGCGAAAACTGTTTTTT
CDR3 protein: CSVEAGQWVRKLFF
J gene: TRBJ1-4
V gene: TRBV29-1
clone size: .
D gene: TRBD1

CDR3 DNA: TGTGCCAGCAGACAGTGGGGAGGGCAGGGGCGATTAAACTATGGCTACACCTTC
CDR3 protein: CASRQWGGQGRLNYGYTF
J gene: TRBJ1-2
V gene: TRBV27
clone size: .
D gene: .